The 15 T cell receptor beta chains listed next were all sequenced from one sample in a study of cytomegalovirus exposure and HLA in healthy donors. Primers for the PCR totalled 60 Vbeta and 13 Jbeta. TCRdb keeps only in-frame clones here, not all; method: immunoSEQ multiplex PCR. The sample has about 59,000 clones, roughly 83% seen once. The sequenced material came from PBMCs. The receptors come from a human donor in good health.

The chain links TRBV27 to TRBJ2-1; 7 bases match TRBD2. In germline, CDR1 is MNHEY, CDR2 SMNVEV (reference sequence). With V trimmed by 4 bases and J by 4 bases, 4 bases remained unmatched. The CDR3 spans 14 residues. The CDR3 coding sequence is TGTGCCAGCAGTTCCTTAGCGGGTTACAATGAGCAGTTCTTC. The encoded protein is CASSSLAGYNEQFF.

This clone has only a few counts. The V and J genes are TRBV30 and TRBJ2-3; weak D call: TRBD2 (6 bases). This CDR3 is 15 amino acids long. CDR1 GTSNPN and CDR2 SVGIG come from the germline V gene (reference sequence). V gave up 0 bases and J gave up 0 bases, with 10 bases separating them. The CDR3 nucleotides read TGTGCCTGGAGTGTAGGTGGGGGGAGCACAGATACGCAGTATTTT. Translated, it gives CAWSVGGGSTDTQYF. Full variable domain (outside the CDR3, taken from reference TRBV30 and TRBJ2-3): SQTIHQWPATLVQPVGSPLSLECTVEGTSNPNLYWYRQAAGRGLQLLFYSVGIGQISSEVPQNLSASRPQDRQFILSSKKLLLSDSGFYLCAWSVGGGSTDTQYFGPGTRLTVL.

The chain is built from TRBV11-1 and TRBJ2-1; 7 bases fit TRBD1. Germline trimming cut 3 bases from V and 5 bases from J; bases unmatched to any gene: 7. Germline V gene data show CDR1 as SGHAT and CDR2 as FQDESV (reference sequence). This CDR3 has 15 amino acids. The CDR3 DNA sequence: TGTGCCAGCAGCTTTTTAATAGGGACAGACAATGAGCAGTTCTTC. It translates to CASSFLIGTDNEQFF. Looking up the rest from reference TRBV11-1 and TRBJ2-1 gives the full variable domain: EAEVAQSPRYKITEKSQAVAFWCDPISGHATLYWYRQILGQGPELLVQFQDESVVDDSQLPKDRFSAERLKGVDSTLKIQPAELGDSAMYLCASSFLIGTDNEQFFGPGTRLTVL.

V and J are TRBV11-2 and TRBJ2-1; D is ambiguous. The CDR3 is 13 amino acids. CDR1 is SGHAT, CDR2 FQNNGV, per germline. V dropped 10 bases and J dropped 6 bases, with 16 bases sitting between them. CDR3 sequence (DNA): TGTGCCACCTCCGTGGGCCTGGCCAATGAGCAGTTCTTC. As protein: CATSVGLANEQFF.

In this sample, this clone turned up a few times. The chain is built from TRBV11-2 and TRBJ2-7; tentative D call: TRBD1 (7 bases). CDR1 is SGHAT, CDR2 FQNNGV, per germline. The length of the CDR3 is 14 residues. Deletions cut 4 bases from V and 3 bases from J, with 13 bases between. CDR3 bases: TGTGCCAGCAGCTACGACAGGGAGGTCTACGAGCAGTACTTC. This translates into CASSYDREVYEQYF. Complete variable domain (other parts from reference TRBV11-2 and TRBJ2-7): EAGVAQSPRYKIIEKRQSVAFWCNPISGHATLYWYQQILGQGPKLLIQFQNNGVVDDSQLPKDRFSAERLKGVDSTLKIQPAKLEDSAVYLCASSYDREVYEQYFGPGTRLTVT.

This rearrangement joins TRBV7-2 to TRBJ1-1, with 9 bases matching TRBD1. Germline CDR1 is SGHTA and CDR2 is FQGNSA. Germline trimming cut 1 base from V and 13 bases from J; bases unmatched to any gene: 10. This CDR3 is built from 14 residues. The CDR3 is CASSLGGQGTSFFF. CDR3 coding DNA: TGTGCCAGCAGCTTAGGGGGACAGGGTACGAGTTTTTTCTTT.

This clone was detected only once. The chain is built from TRBV5-1 and TRBJ2-1; TRBD2 agrees at 7 bases. Germline CDR1 is SGHRS and CDR2 is YFSETQ. CDR3 size: 16 residues. The junction had 4 bases not matched to a gene; V was cut back by 1 base and J by 0 bases. The CDR3 loop reads CASSLWEGTSYNEQFF. The CDR3 DNA reads as TGCGCCAGCAGCTTGTGGGAGGGTACCTCCTACAATGAGCAGTTCTTC.

The chain has TRBV11-2 and TRBJ2-1; no clear D. CDR3 length: 11 residues. V lost 3 bases and J lost 12, with 9 bases in between. Germline V gene data show CDR1 as SGHAT and CDR2 as FQNNGV. The CDR3 DNA is TGTGCCAGCAGCTTGGCCCTTGGGCAGTTCTTC. The encoded protein is CASSLALGQFF.

V usage is TRBV13 and J usage is TRBJ2-2; 8 bases map to TRBD2. CDR3 length: 16 residues. With 7 bases clipped from V and 3 bases from J, the junction kept 10 bases outside the gene matches. The V gene's germline CDR1 is PRHDT and CDR2 FYEKMQ (reference sequence). DNA for the CDR3: TGTGCCAGCAACGCCTACGGGACTAGGTACACCGGGGAGCTGTTTTTT. Protein sequence: CASNAYGTRYTGELFF.

In nucleotides, the CDR3 is TGTGCCAGCAGCTTAGTAGGGGCGGGAGCTGGAAACACCATATATTTT. Its translation is CASSLVGAGAGNTIYF. The chain recombines TRBV11-2 with TRBJ1-3, with D possibly matching TRBD1 (5 bases). The CDR3 extends over 16 amino acids. From germline, CDR1 is SGHAT and CDR2 FQNNGV. V was trimmed by 1 base and J by 2 bases, leaving 12 bases between them.

The J gene is TRBJ2-1, the V gene TRBV29-1, with D maybe TRBD1 (6 bases). V was clipped by 3 bases and J by 6 bases, with 15 bases between them. The CDR3 runs 14 residues. CDR1 is SQVTM and CDR2 is ANQGSEA in the germline V gene. CDR3 coding DNA: TGCAGCGTTGATACGCAGGGGCCCCCCAATGAGCAGTTCTTC. Translating it yields CSVDTQGPPNEQFF.

The chain is built from TRBV11-2 and TRBJ2-7; 8 bases map to TRBD2. The ends lost 4 bases at V and 7 bases at J; junction bases unmatched: 12. The CDR3 extends over 15 amino acids. Germline CDR1 reads SGHAT; CDR2 reads FQNNGV. The CDR3 loop reads CASSSYRAGVCEQYF. The CDR3 nucleotides read TGTGCCAGCAGCTCTTACCGAGCGGGAGTGTGTGAGCAGTACTTC.

This rearrangement joins TRBV6-1 to TRBJ2-3; D perhaps matches TRBD2 (6 bases). There are 17 residues in the CDR3. Germline CDR1 and CDR2: MNHNS and SASEGT. Trimming shortened V by 0 bases and J by 6 bases, and 19 bases separated the two germline ends. CDR3 DNA sequence: TGTGCCAGCAGTGAAGCGTTGTTCTCGCCTGGGAGGGATACGCAGTATTTT. This translates into CASSEALFSPGRDTQYF.

The chain recombines TRBV5-4 with TRBJ1-2; 9 bases line up with TRBD1. The CDR3 totals 17 residues. Unmatched junction bases numbered 13, after V lost 4 bases and J lost 3 bases. Germline V gene data show CDR1 as SGHNT and CDR2 as YYREEE (reference sequence). CDR3 amino acids: CASSRGQGSLLDYGYTF. CDR3 nucleotides: TGTGCCAGCAGCCGGGGACAGGGAAGTCTTCTCGACTATGGCTACACCTTC.

This clone was picked up one time. CDR3 amino acids: CASVCDREYNEQFF. CDR3 nucleotide sequence: TGTGCCTCTGTATGTGACAGGGAATACAATGAGCAGTTCTTC. The V gene is TRBV30, the J gene TRBJ2-1, with 7 bases identical to TRBD1. The trim removed 7 bases at V and 4 bases at J, leaving 10 bases unmatched. CDR3 length: 14 amino acids. Germline CDR1 GTSNPN, CDR2 SVGIG (reference sequence).